This is a list of T cell receptor beta chains from one sample in a study of shared clonotypes between healthy human individuals. Clones were sequenced by immunoSEQ multiplex PCR, and TCRdb holds only the in-frame ones, with some missing. The table has 2 million to 2.5 million clones, 90% to 96% seen once; the top ten hold approximately 0.13%. The specimen sequenced was naive CD4+ T cells sorted from blood. These receptor sequences come from a young man in good health. Both conserved end residues are part of each CDR3. A D gene is named only where the DNA matches it firmly. Clone size is stated in some rows and not others, as once, few, many or a class when expanded.

D gene	CDR3 length	clone size	V gene	J gene	CDR3 DNA	CDR3 protein
TRBD1	17	.	TRBV19	TRBJ1-1	TGTGCCAGTAGTACCGTCTTGACAGGGGGCTGGAACACTGAAGCTTTCTTT	CASSTVLTGGWNTEAFF
TRBD2	16	once	TRBV30	TRBJ2-1	TGTGCCTGGAGTGTACCTTATTCCGGGACTACCAATGAGCAGTTCTTC	CAWSVPYSGTTNEQFF
TRBD2	16	once	TRBV10-1	TRBJ2-1	TGCGCCAGCAGTGCAACCGGGACTAGCGGCTACAATGAGCAGTTCTTC	CASSATGTSGYNEQFF
TRBD1	15	.	TRBV18	TRBJ1-4	TGTGCCAGCTCACTACCGCGACAGGGGCTGGGAAAACTGTTTTTT	CASSLPRQGLGKLFF
.	16	.	TRBV2	TRBJ2-2	TGTGCCAGCAGTGAGGAGCGGATCGCGAACACCGGGGAGCTGTTTTTT	CASSEERIANTGELFF
.	13	.	TRBV5-6	TRBJ2-7	TGTGCCAGCAGCTTGCTCATTCTTGGGGAGCAGTACTTC	CASSLLILGEQYF
.	13	.	TRBV7-2	TRBJ1-1	TGTGCCAGCAGCTTTGGGGGGAACACTGAAGCTTTCTTT	CASSFGGNTEAFF
.	18	.	TRBV9	TRBJ1-3	TGTGCCAGCAGCGTACGACCCGATCTAGGGGTCTCTGGAAACACCATATATTTT	CASSVRPDLGVSGNTIYF
TRBD1	15	.	TRBV6-1	TRBJ2-7	TGTGCCAGCAGTGATAACAGGGGGTACCCCTACGAGCAGTACTTC	CASSDNRGYPYEQYF
TRBD2	15	.	TRBV5-6	TRBJ2-3	TGTGCCAGCAGCTCCTGGACTAGGGGCACAGATACGCAGTATTTT	CASSSWTRGTDTQYF
TRBD1	15	.	TRBV9	TRBJ2-1	TGTGCCAGCAGCGTCGCAGGGGGCTCCTACAATGAGCAGTTCTTC	CASSVAGGSYNEQFF
.	15	.	TRBV10-2	TRBJ1-5	TGCGCCAGCAGTGAGTGGGCTTGGAGCAATCAGCCCCAGCATTTT	CASSEWAWSNQPQHF
.	15	.	TRBV14	TRBJ2-2	TGTGCCAGCAGCCAAGATCGGAGAAGGACCGGGGAGCTGTTTTTT	CASSQDRRRTGELFF
.	15	.	TRBV4-3	TRBJ1-5	TGCGCCAGCAGCCAAGATTTCGTTAGCAATCAGCCCCAGCATTTT	CASSQDFVSNQPQHF
.	13	.	TRBV2	TRBJ2-7	TGTGCCAGCAGTGGGACCCCCCCCCACGAGCAGTACTTC	CASSGTPPHEQYF
.	13	.	TRBV10-1	TRBJ2-2	TGCGCCAGCAGTGGACAGGCCACCGGGGAGCTGTTTTTT	CASSGQATGELFF
TRBD1	13	.	TRBV11-3	TRBJ2-5	TGTGCCAGCAGCTTTACAGGGGAAGAGACCCAGTACTTC	CASSFTGEETQYF
.	14	.	TRBV6-5	TRBJ2-1	TGTGCCAGCAGTTACTCGAGAGGGTACAATGAGCAGTTCTTC	CASSYSRGYNEQFF
.	15	.	TRBV2	TRBJ1-6	TGTGCCAGCAGTCCGCGGGCAGGGGATAATTCACCCCTCCACTTT	CASSPRAGDNSPLHF
.	13	few	TRBV2	TRBJ1-1	TGTGCCAGCAGTGACGGGGGGAACACTGAAGCTTTCTTT	CASSDGGNTEAFF
TRBD1	15	.	TRBV7-2	TRBJ1-2	TGTGCCAGCAGCTTAGGGGCGACAGGGTTTAATGGCTACACCTTC	CASSLGATGFNGYTF
TRBD1	15	.	TRBV7-9	TRBJ1-1	TGTGCCAGCAGCACCGGGACAGTTACGAACACTGAAGCTTTCTTT	CASSTGTVTNTEAFF
TRBD1	13	.	TRBV7-9	TRBJ2-7	TGTGCCAGCAGCTTTGGACAGGTCTACGAGCAGTACTTC	CASSFGQVYEQYF
TRBD1	13	.	TRBV2	TRBJ1-4	TGTGCCAGTTACAGGGGGTTCTATGAAAAACTGTTTTTT	CASYRGFYEKLFF
.	15	.	TRBV5-6	TRBJ2-7	TGTGCCAGCAGCTTGTGGGCAGGGAGTTCGTACGAGCAGTACTTC	CASSLWAGSSYEQYF
TRBD2	15	.	TRBV5-4	TRBJ2-1	TGTGCCAGCAGCCTAACTAGCGGGTCGTACAATGAGCAGTTCTTC	CASSLTSGSYNEQFF
.	12	.	TRBV30	TRBJ2-5	TGTGCCTGGAGTGTACGTGGGGAGACCCAGTACTTC	CAWSVRGETQYF
.	14	.	TRBV18	TRBJ2-5	TGTGCCAGCTCACCAGTCGCAGGGTGGGAGACCCAGTACTTC	CASSPVAGWETQYF
.	15	.	TRBV25-1	TRBJ2-2	TGTGCCAGCAGTGAAAGAGGGGTGTGGACCGGGGAGCTGTTTTTT	CASSERGVWTGELFF
.	14	.	TRBV19	TRBJ1-6	TGTGCCAGTACAACCGGGGGGATAGGTTCACCCCTCCACTTT	CASTTGGIGSPLHF